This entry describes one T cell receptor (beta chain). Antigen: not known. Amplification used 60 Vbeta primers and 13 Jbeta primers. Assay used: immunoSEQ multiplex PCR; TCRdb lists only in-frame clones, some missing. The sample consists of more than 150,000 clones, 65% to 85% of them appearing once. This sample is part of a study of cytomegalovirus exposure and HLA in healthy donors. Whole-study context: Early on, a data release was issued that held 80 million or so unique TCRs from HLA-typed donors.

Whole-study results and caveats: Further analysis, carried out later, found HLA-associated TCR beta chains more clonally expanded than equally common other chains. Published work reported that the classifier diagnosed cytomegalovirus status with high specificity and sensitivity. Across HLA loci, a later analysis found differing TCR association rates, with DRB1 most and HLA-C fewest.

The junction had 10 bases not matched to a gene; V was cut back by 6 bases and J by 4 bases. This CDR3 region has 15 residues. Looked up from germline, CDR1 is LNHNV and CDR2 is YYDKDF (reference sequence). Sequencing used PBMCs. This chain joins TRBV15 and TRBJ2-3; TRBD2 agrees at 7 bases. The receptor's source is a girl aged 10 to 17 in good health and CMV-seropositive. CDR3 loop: CATSRIKAGADTQYF. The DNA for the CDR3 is TGTGCCACCAGTAGGATTAAGGCGGGAGCAGATACGCAGTATTTT.